Following are 20 T cell receptor beta chains from one sample sequenced in a study of T cell responses to AZD1222 COVID-19 vaccine. TCRdb keeps only in-frame clones here, not all; method: immunoSEQ multiplex PCR. This table holds tens of thousands of clones, just over 90% found once. Source: peripheral blood, taken on day 0 of AZD1222 vaccination. The receptors stem from an adult in good health.

For the CDR3, the DNA is TGCAGCGTTGAAGATCGAGGGGTGAACAGGGGGCTTGATGAGCAGTTCTTC. It yields the protein CSVEDRGVNRGLDEQFF. The chain recombines TRBV29-1 with TRBJ2-1; 9 bases fit TRBD1. Trimming cost V 0 bases and J 8 bases; bases outside gene matches: 14. CDR3 length equals 17 residues. The germline CDR1 and CDR2 sequences are SQVTM and ANQGSEA.

This clone was seen only once. The chain carries TRBV5-5 and TRBJ1-1; TRBD1 is a possible D gene (5 bases). The CDR3 totals 14 residues. Looked up from germline, CDR1 is SGHKS and CDR2 is YYEKEE (reference sequence). The germline V and J ends were trimmed by 6 bases and 7 bases, with 19 bases remaining between them. The CDR3 sequence: CASTEIPDTDEAFF. CDR3 coding DNA: TGTGCCAGCACCGAGATCCCGGACACCGATGAAGCTTTCTTT. The variable domain in full, completed from reference TRBV5-5 and TRBJ1-1, reads DAGVTQSPTHLIKTRGQQVTLRCSPISGHKSVSWYQQVLGQGPQFIFQYYEKEERGRGNFPDRFSARQFPNYSSELNVNALLLGDSALYLCASTEIPDTDEAFFGQGTRLTVV.

The chain is built from TRBV28 and TRBJ2-1; D is perhaps TRBD1 (6 bases). Germline CDR1 and CDR2: MDHEN and SYDVKM. With 5 bases removed from V and 8 bases from J, the gap between germline ends came to 16 bases. CDR3 length: 14 amino acids. CDR3 DNA sequence: TGTGCCAGCAGTACTCCTTACAGGGTCCATGAGCAGTTCTTC. Translating it yields CASSTPYRVHEQFF.

V usage is TRBV30 and J usage is TRBJ1-5; D uncertain. CDR1 is GTSNPN, CDR2 SVGIG, per germline (reference sequence). V gave up 0 bases and J gave up 7 bases, with 10 bases separating them. The CDR3 has 13 amino acids. CDR3: CAWSVGRRQPQHF. The CDR3 region has the DNA TGTGCCTGGAGTGTAGGGCGGCGGCAGCCCCAGCATTTT.

The rearrangement uses TRBV6-2 or TRBV6-3 and TRBJ2-1; 9 nucleotides match TRBD2. V was clipped by 1 base and J by 5 bases; unmatched bases: 3. CDR1 is MNHEY, CDR2 SVGEGT, per germline. This CDR3 comprises 15 residues. The CDR3 sequence: CASSYYQRGDNEQFF. CDR3 coding DNA: TGTGCCAGCAGTTACTACCAGCGGGGGGACAATGAGCAGTTCTTC.

This clone has a handful of counts. This chain joins TRBV4-1 and TRBJ2-7, with a weak D call TRBD2 (5 bases). Germline CDR1 and CDR2: MGHRA and YSYEKL. Trimming took 6 bases from V and 6 from J, leaving 24 bases between them. This CDR3 has 16 amino acids. CDR3 bases: TGCGCCAGCAGTCCCCCTGAAACGGCGGGTGTCGGCGAGCAGTACTTC. Its protein product is CASSPPETAGVGEQYF.

The V call is TRBV28, the J call TRBJ2-5; D call uncertain. The CDR3 covers 12 residues. V lost 10 bases to trimming and J lost 1 base, with 10 bases between them. Germline V gene sequence: CDR1 MDHEN, CDR2 SYDVKM. CDR3 sequence: CATSVIQETQYF. The DNA for the CDR3 is TGTGCCACCTCCGTGATCCAAGAGACCCAGTACTTC.

The chain combines TRBV2 with TRBJ1-1, with 7 bases identical to TRBD1. CDR3 length equals 14 residues. With 4 bases clipped from V and 5 bases from J, the junction kept 7 bases outside the gene matches. CDR1 and CDR2 from the germline V gene are SNHLY and FYNNEI. As DNA, the CDR3 is TGTGCCAGCAGTGCTCTGACAGGGTTGACTGAAGCTTTCTTT. Its translation: CASSALTGLTEAFF.

V gene TRBV3-1 (or the pseudogene TRBV3-2) combines with J gene TRBJ1-2; D call uncertain. The CDR3 runs 13 residues. V gave up 4 bases and J gave up 7 bases, with 13 bases separating them. Per germline, CDR1 LGHDT and CDR2 YNNKEL (reference sequence). The CDR3 DNA reads as TGTGCCAGCAGCCTATACTCATCGGGTGGCTACACCTTC. Amino acids: CASSLYSSGGYTF.

This chain joins TRBV5-5 and TRBJ1-3; D not certain. Germline V gene sequence: CDR1 SGHKS, CDR2 YYEKEE (reference sequence). V was shortened by 4 bases and J by 4 bases, with 15 bases between the two germline ends. This CDR3 is 15 amino acids long. CDR3 in amino acids: CASSTDWWAGNTIYF. The CDR3 DNA is TGTGCCAGCAGCACTGATTGGTGGGCAGGAAACACCATATATTTT. Full variable domain (missing parts from reference TRBV5-5 and TRBJ1-3): DAGVTQSPTHLIKTRGQQVTLRCSPISGHKSVSWYQQVLGQGPQFIFQYYEKEERGRGNFPDRFSARQFPNYSSELNVNALLLGDSALYLCASSTDWWAGNTIYFGEGSWLTVV.

V usage is TRBV4-1 and J usage is TRBJ2-7, with D maybe TRBD1 (5 bases). The V and J ends lost 2 bases and 6 bases respectively, with 11 bases between them. Germline V gene lookup returns CDR1 MGHRA and CDR2 YSYEKL. The CDR3 covers 13 residues. CDR3 sequence (DNA): TGCGCCAGCAGCCAAAATCAGGGTGGCGAGCAGTACTTC. Translating it yields CASSQNQGGEQYF.

J is TRBJ1-5 and V is TRBV7-2; no reliable D call. Deletions cut 0 bases from V and 4 bases from J, with 4 bases between. The CDR3 length is 13 residues. Germline lookup yields CDR1 SGHTA and CDR2 FQGNSA. The CDR3 DNA reads TGTGCCAGCAGCTTAGCTCGGAATCAGCCCCAGCATTTT. Translating gives CASSLARNQPQHF.

The chain employs TRBV28 and TRBJ1-3; perhaps TRBD1 as D (6 bases). The V end lost 2 bases, the J end lost 4 bases, and 9 bases lay between the germline ends. This CDR3 has 14 amino acids. Germline V lookup: CDR1 MDHEN, CDR2 SYDVKM. In nucleotides, the CDR3 is TGTGCCAGCAGTTTAGGAGGACAGGGAAACACCATATATTTT. Protein: CASSLGGQGNTIYF.

The V gene is TRBV30, the J gene TRBJ1-4; TRBD1 matches at 9 bases. Looked up from germline, CDR1 is GTSNPN and CDR2 is SVGIG (reference sequence). J was trimmed by 5 bases and V by 3 bases; bases with no gene match: 4. The CDR3 is made up of 14 amino acids. The CDR3 spells CAWSPGTGNEKLFF. The CDR3 nucleotides are TGTGCCTGGAGCCCCGGGACAGGGAATGAAAAACTGTTTTTT.

This clone was observed once. The chain recombines TRBV3-1 (or the pseudogene TRBV3-2) with TRBJ2-1; 13 nucleotides align to TRBD2. The CDR3 totals 16 residues. Germline CDR1 LGHDT, CDR2 YNNKEL (reference sequence). The V gene end was trimmed by 0 bases and the J gene end by 7 bases; junction bases not matched to a gene: 3. The CDR3 sequence: CASSQETSGRGNEQFF. The CDR3 bases are TGTGCCAGCAGCCAAGAAACTAGCGGGAGGGGTAATGAGCAGTTCTTC.

The chain combines TRBV14 with TRBJ2-1, with D possibly being TRBD2 (6 bases). Deletions cut 0 bases from V and 5 bases from J, with 11 bases between. Germline CDR1 SGHDN, CDR2 FVKESK. There are 15 residues in the CDR3. Written as DNA, the CDR3 is TGTGCCAGCAGCCAAGACATGGGGGGAGACAATGAGCAGTTCTTC. Its protein is CASSQDMGGDNEQFF.

The chain is built from TRBV10-1 and TRBJ1-1, with D maybe TRBD1 (5 bases). The V end lost 0 bases, the J end lost 2 bases, and 10 bases lay between the germline ends. The CDR3 spans 15 residues. Germline CDR1 and CDR2: WNHNN and SYGVQD (reference sequence). The CDR3 DNA follows: TGCGCCAGCAGTGAGTCGGGGGAACCAAACACTGAAGCTTTCTTT. Residues: CASSESGEPNTEAFF.

The chain combines TRBV9 with TRBJ2-1, with D tentatively TRBD1 or TRBD2 (5 bases each). This CDR3 spans 15 amino acids. Per germline, CDR1 SGDLS and CDR2 YYNGEE. Trimming pared 1 base from V and 8 bases from J, leaving 16 bases between. DNA of the CDR3: TGTGCCAGCAGCGTATCTGCGGAACGGGGCTATGAGCAGTTCTTC. The encoded protein is CASSVSAERGYEQFF. Full variable domain (rest looked up from reference TRBV9 and TRBJ2-1): DSGVTQTPKHLITATGQRVTLRCSPRSGDLSVYWYQQSLDQGLQFLIQYYNGEERAKGNILERFSAQQFPDLHSELNLSSLELGDSALYFCASSVSAERGYEQFFGPGTRLTVL.

The chain is built from TRBV27 and TRBJ2-3, with 9 nucleotides matching TRBD1. The CDR3 is 16 amino acids. Germline CDR1 reads MNHEY; CDR2 reads SMNVEV (reference sequence). V trimming: 7 bases; J trimming: 4 bases; junction bases outside the gene matches: 12. Written as DNA, the CDR3 is TGTGCCAGCACCGAATCCCCCGGACAGGGGCCAGATACGCAGTATTTT. Translation: CASTESPGQGPDTQYF.

The genes are TRBV20-1 and TRBJ1-5; D call uncertain. CDR1 and CDR2 (germline): DFQATT, SNEGSKA (reference sequence). V was pared by 3 bases and J by 1 base, with 10 bases between. This CDR3 has 14 amino acids. This CDR3 is CSASGGRSNQPQHF. The CDR3 nucleotides read TGCAGTGCTAGTGGTGGGAGGAGCAATCAGCCCCAGCATTTT.